Presented here are 27 T cell receptor beta chains from one specimen sequenced in a study of cytomegalovirus exposure and HLA in healthy donors. The PCR made use of 60 Vbeta and 13 Jbeta primers. Clones were read by immunoSEQ multiplex PCR, and TCRdb kept only the in-frame ones, dropping some. In total, the table holds approximately 200,000 clones. Sequencing was done on a sample of PBMCs. These receptors all come from a boy aged 5-17 years in good health and CMV-seronegative.

The chain couples TRBV30 to TRBJ2-7; 7 nucleotides match TRBD1. Germline CDR1 and CDR2: GTSNPN and SVGIG (reference sequence). This CDR3 has 16 residues. The ends lost 3 bases at V and 4 bases at J; junction bases unmatched: 15. CDR3 residues: CAWSTPGQSRLYEQYF. The CDR3 DNA follows: TGTGCCTGGAGCACACCGGGACAGAGTAGATTATACGAGCAGTACTTC.

The rearrangement uses TRBV10-2 and TRBJ2-7, with D tentatively TRBD2 (6 bases). The CDR3 length is 11 residues. Between the trimmed V and J ends, which lost 8 bases and 2 bases, there was a span of 7 bases. The V gene's germline CDR1 is WSHSY and CDR2 SAAADI. The CDR3 spells CASGGTYEQYF. In nucleotides, the CDR3 is TGCGCCAGCGGGGGGACCTACGAGCAGTACTTC.

The chain joins TRBV4-2 to TRBJ2-7; 7 bases align to TRBD2. This CDR3 contains 14 residues. CDR1 LGHNA and CDR2 YNFKEQ come from the germline V gene. V lost 1 base, J lost 1 base, and 1 base stayed unmatched. This CDR3 reads CASSQALASYEQYF. CDR3 sequence (DNA): TGTGCCAGCAGCCAAGCACTAGCGTCCTACGAGCAGTACTTC.

This rearrangement joins TRBV7-9 to TRBJ2-1; 10 bases are shared with TRBD1. CDR1 SEHNR and CDR2 FQNEAQ come from the germline V gene (reference sequence). V trimming: 5 bases; J trimming: 6 bases; junction bases outside the gene matches: 10. This CDR3 spans 16 amino acids. CDR3 DNA: TGTGCCAGCAGCCCCGACAGGGGGCGATCCCTCAATGAGCAGTTCTTC. Its translation is CASSPDRGRSLNEQFF.

J is TRBJ2-1 and V is TRBV4-3; TRBD2 matches at 7 bases. This CDR3 spans 14 amino acids. Trimming cost V 2 bases and J 2 bases; bases outside gene matches: 0. The germline V gene has CDR1 LGHNA and CDR2 YSLEER. Written as DNA, the CDR3 is TGCGCCAGCAGCCAACGGGGGGCCTACAATGAGCAGTTCTTC. This gives the protein CASSQRGAYNEQFF.

The CDR3, as DNA: TGTGCCAGCAGTTTTGACAGGGGCCCTGGAAACACCATATATTTT. It specifies CASSFDRGPGNTIYF. This sequence joins TRBV28 and TRBJ1-3, with TRBD1 matching 8 bases. Germline CDR1 MDHEN, CDR2 SYDVKM. The CDR3 contains 15 residues. Trimming took 3 bases from V and 2 from J; bases not matched to a gene: 3.

The CDR3 region has the DNA TGTGCCACCAGCAGATCCAGGGGACAGGGGAGGGGCTCTGGGGCCAACGTCCTGACTTTC. Protein: CATSRSRGQGRGSGANVLTF. This sequence joins TRBV15 and TRBJ2-6; the match to TRBD1 covers 10 bases. The CDR3 covers 20 residues. Germline values: CDR1 LNHNV, CDR2 YYDKDF (reference sequence). With V trimmed by 2 bases and J by 0 bases, 10 bases remained unmatched.

The rearrangement links TRBV28 to TRBJ2-7; TRBD1 aligns across 11 bases. CDR3 length: 16 amino acids. Germline V gives CDR1 MDHEN, CDR2 SYDVKM. The J segment lost 7 bases and the V segment lost 5 bases, leaving 13 bases of the junction unmatched. DNA for the CDR3: TGTGCCAGCAGTCCCCGTCCCGGGACAGGGGGTCAAGAGCAGTACTTC. Translating it yields CASSPRPGTGGQEQYF.

In DNA, the CDR3 is TGTGCCTGGAGTGGGTCAGGCAATCAGCCCCAGCATTTT. This gives the protein CAWSGSGNQPQHF. This rearrangement joins TRBV30 to TRBJ1-5; the D is unclear. V was clipped by 1 base and J by 2 bases, with 6 bases between them. The germline CDR1 and CDR2 sequences are GTSNPN and SVGIG (reference sequence). The CDR3 consists of 13 residues.

The chain joins TRBV23-1 to TRBJ1-2; D unclear. TRBV23-1 falls under the ORF class, with uncertain function. CDR3 length equals 11 residues. V lost 4 bases to trimming and J lost 6 bases, with 6 bases between them. The CDR3 sequence: CASSPRNGYTF. The CDR3 nucleotides read TGCGCCAGCAGTCCGCGCAATGGCTACACCTTC.

The chain recombines TRBV5-6 with TRBJ1-2, with 7 positions matching TRBD1. Trimming took 4 bases from V and 2 from J; bases not matched to a gene: 11. The V gene's germline CDR1 is SGHDT and CDR2 YYEEEE. This CDR3 has 16 amino acids. The CDR3 here is CASSPAVTGQNYGYTF. In DNA, the CDR3 is TGTGCCAGCAGCCCCGCGGTGACAGGGCAAAACTATGGCTACACCTTC. Using reference TRBV5-6 and TRBJ1-2 for the parts outside the CDR3, the full variable domain is DAGVTQSPTHLIKTRGQQVTLRCSPKSGHDTVSWYQQALGQGPQFIFQYYEEEERQRGNFPDRFSGHQFPNYSSELNVNALLLGDSALYLCASSPAVTGQNYGYTFGSGTRLTVV.

The chain combines TRBV7-9 with TRBJ1-3, with D tentatively TRBD1 (5 bases). This CDR3 has 15 residues. Germline CDR1 and CDR2: SEHNR and FQNEAQ (reference sequence). The V gene lost 10 bases and the J gene lost 2 bases, with 18 bases spanning the gap. CDR3 protein: CATASVQGAGNTIYF. DNA for the CDR3: TGTGCCACGGCGAGTGTCCAGGGCGCTGGAAACACCATATATTTT.

The chain joins TRBV7-9 to TRBJ2-7, with D maybe TRBD1 (6 bases). This CDR3 is 14 amino acids long. The germline V gene encodes CDR1 SEHNR and CDR2 FQNEAQ (reference sequence). V lost 1 base to trimming and J lost 3 bases, with 10 bases between them. The CDR3 DNA reads as TGTGCCAGCAGCTTAGGGACAGCAATCTACGAGCAGTACTTC. This encodes CASSLGTAIYEQYF.

The genes are TRBV18 and TRBJ2-3; no definite D call. The CDR3 totals 14 residues. Germline V gene lookup returns CDR1 KGHSH and CDR2 LQKENI. V lost 8 bases and J 1 base, leaving 13 bases between the germline ends. The CDR3 protein is CASRELTGTDTQYF. As DNA, the CDR3 is TGTGCCAGCAGAGAGTTAACTGGCACAGATACGCAGTATTTT.

The chain has TRBV7-2 and TRBJ2-7, with a weak D call TRBD2 (6 bases). The CDR3 contains 16 residues. Germline V gene sequence: CDR1 SGHTA, CDR2 FQGNSA. Deletions cut 1 base from V and 2 bases from J, with 15 bases between. The CDR3 DNA is TGTGCCAGCAGCTTAGGGAGGGCATCGGGTCCCTACGAGCAGTACTTC. Translated, it gives CASSLGRASGPYEQYF.

Written as DNA, the CDR3 is TGTGCCAGCAGTGACCGCCTAAGGGACTCAAGCTCCTACGAGCAGTACTTC. Translated: CASSDRLRDSSSYEQYF. The J gene is TRBJ2-7, the V gene TRBV6-1; perhaps TRBD2 as D (6 bases). Between the trimmed V and J ends, which lost 3 bases and 0 bases, there was a span of 18 bases. Germline values: CDR1 MNHNS, CDR2 SASEGT. CDR3 length: 17 residues.

This rearrangement joins TRBV7-3 to TRBJ2-2; TRBD2 might be the D (6 bases). The CDR3 is 16 residues long. Between the trimmed V and J ends, which lost 1 base and 0 bases, there was a span of 9 bases. Germline V gives CDR1 SGHTA, CDR2 FQGTGA. The DNA of the CDR3 is TGTGCCAGCAGCTTAAGCAGCGGGCCGAACACCGGGGAGCTGTTTTTT. Translating gives CASSLSSGPNTGELFF.

This chain connects TRBV4-1 to TRBJ1-2; possible D gene TRBD1, 5 bases. Trimming left V 3 bases short and J 4 bases short, with 15 bases between. The CDR3 spans 15 residues. Germline V gives CDR1 MGHRA, CDR2 YSYEKL. The CDR3 region has the DNA TGCGCCAGCAGCCATGGGGGGGGGAGGACCTATGGCTACACCTTC. Its translation: CASSHGGGRTYGYTF.

The rearrangement uses TRBV7-2 and TRBJ2-6; 10 bases line up with TRBD1. V was pared by 4 bases and J by 2 bases, with 11 bases of the junction left unmatched. From germline, CDR1 is SGHTA and CDR2 FQGNSA. The CDR3 loop spans 19 amino acids. CDR3 sequence reads: CASSWKTGTGVAGANVLTF. CDR3 sequence (DNA): TGTGCCAGCAGCTGGAAAACCGGGACAGGGGTTGCTGGGGCCAACGTCCTGACTTTC.

The genes are TRBV4-1 and TRBJ2-3; 11 nucleotides match TRBD2. Per the germline V gene, CDR1 is MGHRA and CDR2 is YSYEKL. The CDR3 consists of 17 residues. V shed 1 base and J 1 base; nucleotides not matched to a gene: 4. The CDR3 sequence is CASSQVMGLAGTDTQYF. The CDR3 region has the DNA TGCGCCAGCAGCCAAGTAATGGGACTAGCGGGCACAGATACGCAGTATTTT.

The V gene is TRBV11-2, the J gene TRBJ1-1; no firm D call. CDR1 and CDR2 (germline): SGHAT, FQNNGV. The ends were cut back, 6 bases at V and 12 bases at J, with 17 bases in the middle. The CDR3 totals 12 residues. The DNA of the CDR3 is TGTGCCAGCAGTTTTCCGGACTCGATGCCTTTCTTT. The encoded protein is CASSFPDSMPFF.

V is TRBV11-2 and J is TRBJ1-2; D remains unclear. Germline CDR1 and CDR2: SGHAT and FQNNGV. This CDR3 comprises 16 residues. V was shortened by 1 base and J by 4 bases, with 16 bases between the two germline ends. The CDR3 nucleotides read TGTGCCAGCAGCTTAGGGATGGGCACCCTTTTCTATGGCTACACCTTC. Translated, it gives CASSLGMGTLFYGYTF.

The chain recombines TRBV4-1 with TRBJ2-1, with TRBD1 as a possible D gene (6 bases). CDR1 and CDR2 (germline): MGHRA, YSYEKL. This CDR3 has 17 amino acids. The germline V and J ends were trimmed by 3 bases and 1 base, with 16 bases remaining between them. CDR3 in DNA: TGCGCCAGCAGCCAGAGATGGACAGCGACTTCCTACAATGAGCAGTTCTTC. This codes for CASSQRWTATSYNEQFF.

This chain joins TRBV5-1 and TRBJ1-1; D gene uncertain. CDR3 size: 11 residues. V was pared by 4 bases and J by 2 bases, with 3 bases between. The V gene's germline CDR1 is SGHRS and CDR2 YFSETQ. In nucleotides, the CDR3 is TGCGCCAGCAGCCTTAACACTGAAGCTTTCTTT. This sequence encodes CASSLNTEAFF.

The chain couples TRBV28 to TRBJ1-2; 7 bases fit TRBD1. The ends lost 3 bases at V and 3 bases at J; junction bases unmatched: 7. Germline values: CDR1 MDHEN, CDR2 SYDVKM. The CDR3 totals 15 residues. The chain's CDR3 is CASSLGQPGDYGYTF. The CDR3 DNA is TGTGCCAGCAGTTTGGGACAGCCCGGGGACTATGGCTACACCTTC.

The chain carries TRBV27 and TRBJ2-1, with a tentative D call TRBD2 (6 bases). The CDR3 has 12 amino acids. Germline V lookup: CDR1 MNHEY, CDR2 SMNVEV (reference sequence). Trimming shortened V by 6 bases and J by 10 bases, and 13 bases separated the two germline ends. In DNA, the CDR3 is TGTGCCAGCAGGAATTGGAGGGGCGAGCAGTTCTTC. Translation: CASRNWRGEQFF.

This chain joins TRBV25-1 and TRBJ1-2; D is ambiguous. The CDR3 has 11 amino acids. V was shortened by 8 bases and J by 8 bases, with 12 bases between the two germline ends. Germline CDR1 reads MGHDK; CDR2 reads SYGVNS. The CDR3 DNA sequence: TGTGCCAGCCGAGCGGAATGGGGCTACACCTTC. This sequence encodes CASRAEWGYTF.